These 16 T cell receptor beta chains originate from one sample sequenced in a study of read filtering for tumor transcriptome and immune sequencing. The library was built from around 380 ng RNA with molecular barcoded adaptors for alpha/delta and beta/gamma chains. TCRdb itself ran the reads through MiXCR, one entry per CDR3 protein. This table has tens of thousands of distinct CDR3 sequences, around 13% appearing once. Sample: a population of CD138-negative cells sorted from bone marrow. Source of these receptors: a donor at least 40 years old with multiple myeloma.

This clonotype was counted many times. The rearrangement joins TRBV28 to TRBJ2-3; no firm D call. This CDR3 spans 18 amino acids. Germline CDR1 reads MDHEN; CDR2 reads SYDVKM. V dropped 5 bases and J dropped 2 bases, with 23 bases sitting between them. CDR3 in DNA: TGTGCCAGCAGTAAACCCCCTCGGGCAGCAATTAACACAGATACGCAGTATTTT. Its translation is CASSKPPRAAINTDTQYF.

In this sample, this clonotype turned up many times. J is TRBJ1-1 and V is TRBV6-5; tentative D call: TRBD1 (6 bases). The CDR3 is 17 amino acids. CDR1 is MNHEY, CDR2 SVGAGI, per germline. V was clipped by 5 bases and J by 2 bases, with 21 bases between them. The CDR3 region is CASSPHRGAGRNTEAFF. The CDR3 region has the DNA TGTGCCAGCAGTCCCCATCGGGGGGCAGGGCGAAACACTGAAGCTTTCTTT.

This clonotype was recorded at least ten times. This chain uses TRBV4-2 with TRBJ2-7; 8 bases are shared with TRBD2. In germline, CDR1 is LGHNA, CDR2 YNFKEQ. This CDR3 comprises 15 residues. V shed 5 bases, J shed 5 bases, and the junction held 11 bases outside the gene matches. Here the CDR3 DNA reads TGTGCCAGCAGCTCATCCCCGGGGGGGGTTAACGAGCAGTACTTC. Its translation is CASSSSPGGVNEQYF.

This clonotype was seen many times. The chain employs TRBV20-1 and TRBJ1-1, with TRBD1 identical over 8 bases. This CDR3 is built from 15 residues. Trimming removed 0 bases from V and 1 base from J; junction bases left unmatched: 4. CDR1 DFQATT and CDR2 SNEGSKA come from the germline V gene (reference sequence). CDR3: CSARETGARNTEAFF. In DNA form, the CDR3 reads TGCAGTGCTAGAGAGACAGGGGCCCGGAACACTGAAGCTTTCTTT.

CDR3: CASSLGLGRLNQPQHF. The CDR3 DNA reads TGTGCCAGCAGCTTAGGCCTCGGACGGCTCAATCAGCCCCAGCATTTT. V usage is TRBV7-2 and J usage is TRBJ1-5, with unresolved D. This CDR3 is 16 amino acids long. Trimming removed 1 base at V and 3 bases at J, with 13 bases between. Germline V lookup: CDR1 SGHTA, CDR2 FQGNSA.

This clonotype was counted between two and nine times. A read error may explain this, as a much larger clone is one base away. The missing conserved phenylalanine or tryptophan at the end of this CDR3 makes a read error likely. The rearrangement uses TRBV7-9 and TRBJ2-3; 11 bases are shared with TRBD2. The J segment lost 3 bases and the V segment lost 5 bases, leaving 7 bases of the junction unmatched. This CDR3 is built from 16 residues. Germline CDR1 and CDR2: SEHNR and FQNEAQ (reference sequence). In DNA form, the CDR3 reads TGTGCCAGCAGCACTCGAACTAGCGGGAGAACAGATACGCAGTATTCT. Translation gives CASSTRTSGRTDTQYS.

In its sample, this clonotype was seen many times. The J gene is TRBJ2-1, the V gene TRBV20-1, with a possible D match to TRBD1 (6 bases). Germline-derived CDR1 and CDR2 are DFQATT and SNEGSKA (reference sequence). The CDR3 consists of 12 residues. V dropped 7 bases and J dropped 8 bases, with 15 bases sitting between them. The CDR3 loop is CSVDARGDEQFF. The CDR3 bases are TGCAGTGTCGACGCCAGGGGCGATGAGCAGTTCTTC.

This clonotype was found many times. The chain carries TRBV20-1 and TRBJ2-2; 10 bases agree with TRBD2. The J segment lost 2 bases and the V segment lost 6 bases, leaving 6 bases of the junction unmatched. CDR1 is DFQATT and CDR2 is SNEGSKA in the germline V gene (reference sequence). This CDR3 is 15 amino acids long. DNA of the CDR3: TGCAGTGCCACCGAACTAGCGGGAAACACCGGGGAGCTGTTTTTT. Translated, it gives CSATELAGNTGELFF.

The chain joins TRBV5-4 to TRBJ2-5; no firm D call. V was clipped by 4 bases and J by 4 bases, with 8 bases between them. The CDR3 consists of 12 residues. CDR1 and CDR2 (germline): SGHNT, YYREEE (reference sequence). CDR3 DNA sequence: TGTGCCAGCAGCCCTCAGGCAGAGACCCAGTACTTC. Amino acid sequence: CASSPQAETQYF. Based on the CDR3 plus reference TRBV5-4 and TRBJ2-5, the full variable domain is ETGVTQSPTHLIKTRGQQVTLRCSSQSGHNTVSWYQQALGQGPQFIFQYYREEENGRGNFPPRFSGLQFPNYSSELNVNALELDDSALYLCASSPQAETQYFGPGTRLLVL.

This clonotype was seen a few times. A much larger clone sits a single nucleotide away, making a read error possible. The CDR3 spells CASSPGIAQFF. CDR3 nucleotide sequence: TGTGCCAGCAGTCCCGGGATTGCGCAGTTCTTC. The J gene is TRBJ2-1, the V gene TRBV6-6; perhaps TRBD2 as D (5 bases). The CDR3 contains 11 residues. Trimming cost V 5 bases and J 12 bases, with 11 bases left between them. Looked up from germline, CDR1 is MNHNY and CDR2 is SVGAGI (reference sequence).

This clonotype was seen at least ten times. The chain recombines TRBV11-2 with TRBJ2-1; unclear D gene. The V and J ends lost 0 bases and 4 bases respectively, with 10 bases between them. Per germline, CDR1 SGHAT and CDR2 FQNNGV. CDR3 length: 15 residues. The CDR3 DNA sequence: TGTGCCAGCAGCTTAGAGGTGGGCAGTTACAATGAGCAGTTCTTC. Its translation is CASSLEVGSYNEQFF.

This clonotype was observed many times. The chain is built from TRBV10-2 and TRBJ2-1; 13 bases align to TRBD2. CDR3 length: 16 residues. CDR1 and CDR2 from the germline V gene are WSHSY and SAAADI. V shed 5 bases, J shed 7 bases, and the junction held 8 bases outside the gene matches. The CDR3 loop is CASSSPGLAGINEQFF. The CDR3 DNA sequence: TGCGCCAGCAGTTCTCCGGGACTAGCGGGGATAAATGAGCAGTTCTTC.

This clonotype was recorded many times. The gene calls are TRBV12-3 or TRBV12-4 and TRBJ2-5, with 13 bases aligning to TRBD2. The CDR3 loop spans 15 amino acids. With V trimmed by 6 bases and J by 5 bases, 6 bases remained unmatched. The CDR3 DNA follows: TGTGCCAGCAGGACCGGGACTAGCGGGACGGAGACCCAGTACTTC. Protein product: CASRTGTSGTETQYF.

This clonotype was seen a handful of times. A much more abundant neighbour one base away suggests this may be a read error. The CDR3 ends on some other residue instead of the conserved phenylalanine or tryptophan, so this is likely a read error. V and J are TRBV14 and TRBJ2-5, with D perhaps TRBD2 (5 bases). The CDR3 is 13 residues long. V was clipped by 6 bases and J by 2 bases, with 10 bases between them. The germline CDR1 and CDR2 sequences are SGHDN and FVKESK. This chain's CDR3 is CASSRTLQETQYL. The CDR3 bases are TGTGCCAGCAGTCGGACTTTACAAGAGACCCAGTACCTC.

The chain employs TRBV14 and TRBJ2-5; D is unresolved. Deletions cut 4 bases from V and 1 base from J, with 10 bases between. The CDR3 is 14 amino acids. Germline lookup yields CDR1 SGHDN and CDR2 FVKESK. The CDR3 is CASSRLKTQETQYF. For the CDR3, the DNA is TGTGCCAGCAGCCGGCTGAAGACCCAAGAGACCCAGTACTTC.

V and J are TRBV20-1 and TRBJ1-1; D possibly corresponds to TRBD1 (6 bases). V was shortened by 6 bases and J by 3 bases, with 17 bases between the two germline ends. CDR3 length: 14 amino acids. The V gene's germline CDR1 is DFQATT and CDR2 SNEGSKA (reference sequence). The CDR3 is CSAYRGRGDTEAFF. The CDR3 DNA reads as TGCAGTGCGTACCGGGGGCGCGGAGACACTGAAGCTTTCTTT.